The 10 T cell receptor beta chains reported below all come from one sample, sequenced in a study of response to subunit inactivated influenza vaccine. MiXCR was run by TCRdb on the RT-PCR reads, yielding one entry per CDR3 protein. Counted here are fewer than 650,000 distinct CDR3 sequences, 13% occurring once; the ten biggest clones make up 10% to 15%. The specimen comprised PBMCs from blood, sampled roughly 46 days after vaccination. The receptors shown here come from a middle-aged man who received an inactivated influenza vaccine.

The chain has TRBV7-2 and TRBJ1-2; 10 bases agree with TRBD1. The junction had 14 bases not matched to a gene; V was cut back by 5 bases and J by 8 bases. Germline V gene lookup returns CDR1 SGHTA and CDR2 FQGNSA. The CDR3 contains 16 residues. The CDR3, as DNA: TGTGCCAGCAGCCTCTTCCGAGGACAGGGGGTGGGAGGCTACACCTTC. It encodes CASSLFRGQGVGGYTF.

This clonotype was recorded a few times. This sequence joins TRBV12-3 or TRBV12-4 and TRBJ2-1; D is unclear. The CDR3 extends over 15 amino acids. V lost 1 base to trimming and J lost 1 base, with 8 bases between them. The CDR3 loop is CASSLEDGSYNEQFF. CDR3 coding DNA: TGTGCCAGCAGTTTAGAGGACGGGTCCTACAATGAGCAGTTCTTC.

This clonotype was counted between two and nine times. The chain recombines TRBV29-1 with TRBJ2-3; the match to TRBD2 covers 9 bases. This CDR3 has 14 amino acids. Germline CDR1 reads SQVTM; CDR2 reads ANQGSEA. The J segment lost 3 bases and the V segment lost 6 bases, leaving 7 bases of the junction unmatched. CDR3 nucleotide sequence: TGCAGCGTGTGGACTAGCGTGAAAACAGATACGCAGTATTTT. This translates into CSVWTSVKTDTQYF.

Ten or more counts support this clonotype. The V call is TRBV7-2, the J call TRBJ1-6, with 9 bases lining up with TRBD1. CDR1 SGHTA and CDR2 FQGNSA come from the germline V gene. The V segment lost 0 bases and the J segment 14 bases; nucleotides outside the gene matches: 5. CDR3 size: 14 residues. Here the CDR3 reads CASSLAHGTGTLHF. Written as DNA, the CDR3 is TGTGCCAGCAGCTTAGCGCATGGGACAGGGACCCTCCACTTT. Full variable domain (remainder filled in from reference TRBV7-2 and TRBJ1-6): GAGVSQSPSNKVTEKGKDVELRCDPISGHTALYWYRQSLGQGLEFLIYFQGNSAPDKSGLPSDRFSAERTGGSVSTLTIQRTQQEDSAVYLCASSLAHGTGTLHFGNGTRLTVT.

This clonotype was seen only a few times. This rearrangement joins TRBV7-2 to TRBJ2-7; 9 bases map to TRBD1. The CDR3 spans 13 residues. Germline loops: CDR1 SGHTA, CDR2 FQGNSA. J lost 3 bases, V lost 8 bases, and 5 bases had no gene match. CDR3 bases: TGTGCCAGCCAGGGACAGGGAATCTACGAGCAGTACTTC. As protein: CASQGQGIYEQYF.

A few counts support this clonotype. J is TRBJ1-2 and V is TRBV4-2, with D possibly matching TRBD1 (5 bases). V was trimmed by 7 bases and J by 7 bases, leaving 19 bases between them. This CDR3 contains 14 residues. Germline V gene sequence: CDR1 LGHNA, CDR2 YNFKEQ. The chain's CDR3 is CASTSGSRVGGYTF. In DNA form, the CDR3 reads TGTGCCAGCACCTCAGGGTCCAGGGTGGGTGGCTACACCTTC.

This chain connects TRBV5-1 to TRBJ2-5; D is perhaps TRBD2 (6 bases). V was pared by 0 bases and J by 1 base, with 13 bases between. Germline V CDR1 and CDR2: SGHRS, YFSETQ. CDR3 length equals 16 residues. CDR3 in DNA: TGCGCCAGCAGCTTGGTGGGGGGACGAACCCAAGAGACCCAGTACTTC. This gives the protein CASSLVGGRTQETQYF.

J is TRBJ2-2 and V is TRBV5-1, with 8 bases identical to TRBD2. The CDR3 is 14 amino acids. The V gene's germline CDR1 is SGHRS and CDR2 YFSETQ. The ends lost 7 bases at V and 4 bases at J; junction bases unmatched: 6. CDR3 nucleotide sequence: TGCGCCAGCGCCGGGACTAGTGGCACCGGGGAGCTGTTTTTT. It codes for CASAGTSGTGELFF.

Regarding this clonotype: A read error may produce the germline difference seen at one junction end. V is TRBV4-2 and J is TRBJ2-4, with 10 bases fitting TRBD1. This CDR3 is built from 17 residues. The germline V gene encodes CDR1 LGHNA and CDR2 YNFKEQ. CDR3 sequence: CDSSQTGTGEDKNIQYF. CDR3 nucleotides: TGTGACAGCAGCCAGACCGGGACAGGGGAAGACAAAAACATTCAGTACTTC.

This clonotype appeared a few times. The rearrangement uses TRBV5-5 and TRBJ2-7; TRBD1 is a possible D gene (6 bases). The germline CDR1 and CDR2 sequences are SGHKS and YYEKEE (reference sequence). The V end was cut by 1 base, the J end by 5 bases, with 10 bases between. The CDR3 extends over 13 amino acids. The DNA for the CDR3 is TGTGCCAGCAGCTTGTACAGGGTCCACGAGCAGTACTTC. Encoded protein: CASSLYRVHEQYF.